This is a list of T cell receptor beta chains from one sample in a study of blood T cell repertoires in COVID-19. The repertoire was sequenced with immunoSEQ multiplex PCR; TCRdb's copy has only in-frame clones and lacks some. The sample includes 150,000 to 200,000 clones, 70% to 90% of them seen just once. Sequencing was performed on peripheral blood. The receptors were gathered from a woman aged 55-70 years with COVID-19, enrolled during active disease. The CDR3 runs from the conserved cysteine through the conserved F or W. D genes are given only for firm matches. Size tells how often a clone was seen (once, few, many) or the class of an expanded clone, and some rows leave it out.

J gene | clone size | V gene | CDR3 length | D gene | CDR3 DNA | CDR3 protein
TRBJ2-7 | - | TRBV30 | 13 | - | TGTGCCTGGAGGGGTCGACTCCCCTACGAGCAGTACTTC | CAWRGRLPYEQYF
TRBJ1-1 | - | TRBV7-2 | 14 | TRBD1 | TGTGCCAGCAGCCGGACAGGTTCAAACACTGAAGCTTTCTTT | CASSRTGSNTEAFF
TRBJ2-2 | few | TRBV9 | 13 | TRBD2 | TGTGCCAGCCGGGGAGGGCTGGGCGGGGAGCTGTTTTTT | CASRGGLGGELFF
TRBJ2-2 | - | TRBV9 | 15 | - | TGTGCCAGCAGCGTAGTGGTGGGAGTTCCCGGGGAGCTGTTTTTT | CASSVVVGVPGELFF
TRBJ1-6 | - | TRBV30 | 13 | - | TGTGCCTGGAGTCGAGTGGAGGGGTCACCCCTCCACTTT | CAWSRVEGSPLHF
TRBJ1-2 | - | TRBV11-2 | 12 | - | TGTGCCAGCAGCTCAAGCTCCTATGGCTACACCTTC | CASSSSSYGYTF
TRBJ2-1 | - | TRBV5-4 | 15 | TRBD2 | TGTGCCAGCAGCTCTACCGGGACTAGCGTCTATGAGCAGTTCTTC | CASSSTGTSVYEQFF
TRBJ2-1 | once | TRBV28 | 13 | TRBD2 | TGTGCCAGCAGTTTGAGCGGGAGGAATGAGCAGTTCTTC | CASSLSGRNEQFF
TRBJ2-1 | - | TRBV6-2/TRBV6-3 | 17 | TRBD2 | TGTGCCAGCAGTTACTCAGGTCTAGCGGGTCGCTACAATGGGCAGTTCTTC | CASSYSGLAGRYNGQFF
TRBJ2-4 | - | TRBV25-1 | 15 | - | TGTGCCAGCAGTGAATCTGGGGGCGCCAAAAACATTCAGTACTTC | CASSESGGAKNIQYF
TRBJ1-4 | - | TRBV6-4 | 14 | - | TGTGCCAGCAGTCATACGAGCGAGAGTGAAAAACTGTTTTTT | CASSHTSESEKLFF
TRBJ2-5 | - | TRBV10-1 | 14 | - | TGCGCCAGCAGCCCCACTCCACTCCGAGAGACCCAGTACTTC | CASSPTPLRETQYF
TRBJ2-7 | - | TRBV7-2 | 18 | TRBD2 | TGTGCCAGCAGCTTTGGGTCAGGGGGACTAGCGAGTCCGTACGAGCAGTACTTC | CASSFGSGGLASPYEQYF
TRBJ2-6 | - | TRBV27 | 16 | TRBD1 | TGTGCCAGCAGCCGGGACAGCCCCTCTGGGGCCAACGTCCTGACTTTC | CASSRDSPSGANVLTF
TRBJ2-6 | - | TRBV24-1 | 20 | TRBD2 | TGTGCCACCAGTGACCCGGGGGGATCTACCTCCAGCTCTGGGGCCAACGTCCTGACTTTC | CATSDPGGSTSSSGANVLTF
TRBJ1-1 | few | TRBV19 | 16 | TRBD1 | TGTGCCAGTAGTAAGGACAGGGGGATCCTGAACACTGAAGCTTTCTTT | CASSKDRGILNTEAFF
TRBJ2-5 | - | TRBV4-1 | 16 | - | TGCGCCAGCAGCCAGCGTCTGGGGGCGCGTGGAGAGACCCAGTACTTC | CASSQRLGARGETQYF
TRBJ1-2 | - | TRBV7-9 | 18 | - | TGTGCCAGCAACCAAAAGGGGCAGGGGTTTCAACGCCACTATGGCTACACCTTC | CASNQKGQGFQRHYGYTF
TRBJ2-7 | - | TRBV30 | 13 | TRBD2 | TGTGCCTGGACCAATAGCGGGGGATACGAGCAGTACTTC | CAWTNSGGYEQYF
TRBJ2-7 | - | TRBV6-6 | 16 | - | TGTGCCAGCAGTTACAGTAGCCAGGGGACCTCCTACGAGCAGTACTTC | CASSYSSQGTSYEQYF
TRBJ1-2 | - | TRBV7-8 | 15 | - | TGTGCCAGCAGCCCCTATACAGGAGTTAACTATGGCTACACCTTC | CASSPYTGVNYGYTF
TRBJ2-1 | - | TRBV7-3 | 13 | TRBD2 | TGTGCCAGCAGCTTGGGAGGGCCCAATGAGCAGTTCTTC | CASSLGGPNEQFF
TRBJ1-1 | - | TRBV24-1 | 15 | TRBD1 | TGTGCCACCAGGGGTACCGGGACAGCAAACACTGAAGCTTTCTTT | CATRGTGTANTEAFF
TRBJ2-2 | - | TRBV5-4 | 15 | TRBD1 | TGTGCCAGCAGCTTACGGGACAGGGAAGCCGGGGAGCTGTTTTTT | CASSLRDREAGELFF
TRBJ1-1 | - | TRBV15 | 14 | - | TGTGCCATTCGCGGCTCAGGGTGGAACACTGAAGCTTTCTTT | CAIRGSGWNTEAFF
TRBJ1-5 | - | TRBV24-1 | 17 | TRBD1 | TGTGCCACCAGTGATTTGGCAGGGGGAATTAGCAATCAGCCCCAGCATTTT | CATSDLAGGISNQPQHF
TRBJ1-3 | - | TRBV11-2 | 15 | - | TGTGCCAGCAGCTACAGCCCCAACTCTGGAAACACCATATATTTT | CASSYSPNSGNTIYF
TRBJ1-5 | once | TRBV2 | 14 | TRBD1 | TGTGCCAGCAGTAAGGGACAGCTAGAAGGGCCCCAGCATTTT | CASSKGQLEGPQHF